The clone carrying this T cell receptor beta chain was counted once. This specimen belongs to a study of blood T cell repertoires in COVID-19. This table comes from immunoSEQ multiplex PCR, and its TCRdb copy is limited to in-frame clones, with some not included. Found here are 250,000 to 350,000 clones, around 84% of them singletons; the top ten hold 1.4% to 1.5%. Per germline, CDR1 LNHDA and CDR2 SQIVND (reference sequence). The CDR3 is 15 residues long. The V and J ends lost 5 bases and 3 bases, in that order; junction bases with no gene match: 9. The genes are TRBV19 and TRBJ2-7; TRBD2 agrees at 8 bases. The receptor was derived from a human donor with COVID-19, enrolled during active disease. The donor label of this sample is uncertain. The sequenced sample was peripheral blood. DNA of the CDR3: TGTGCCAGTAGTCCCCAAACCGGGACTAGCTACGAGCAGTACTTC. Protein product: CASSPQTGTSYEQYF.